This T cell receptor beta chain was documented in a study of T cells in Graves' hyperthyroidism and ophthalmopathy. Study-level findings and limits: Blood samples included most of the expanded thyroid clonotypes exceeding 0.001.

Every diagnosis used clinical symptoms, serum thyroxine and TRAb, thyroid ultrasound and orbital computed tomography. The blood specimen was taken at initial hyperthyroidism diagnosis, before any ophthalmopathy symptoms. The sample holds a few counts of this clonotype. Antigen specificity is unknown. This CDR3 has 15 amino acids. Between the trimmed V and J ends, which lost 5 bases and 3 bases, there was a span of 16 bases. Germline loops: CDR1 MNHNS, CDR2 SASEGT. Amplification of TCR beta CDR3 regions was performed using RNA transcripts as template. HTBI primers were employed in a first-round RT-PCR of the TCR CDR3. TCRdb independently ran MiXCR on the multiplex PCR reads; one entry per CDR3 protein. The sample holds fewer than 450,000 distinct CDR3 sequences, roughly a sixth seen once.

Source material: blood. This clonotype was sampled from a woman aged 30 to 39 with Graves' hyperthyroidism that later progressed to Graves' ophthalmopathy. The rearrangement joins TRBV6-1 to TRBJ2-5; D uncertain. CDR3 nucleotide sequence: TGTGCCAGCAGTCCACCCTCAAGCCCCGAAGAGACCCAGTACTTC. Residues: CASSPPSSPEETQYF.